Listed below are T cell receptor beta chains from one sample, sequenced in a study of sequential checkpoint blockade in melanoma. Libraries were prepared by immunoSEQ multiplex PCR; TCRdb keeps only in-frame clonotypes and omits some of them. The sample comprises roughly 1,500 clones, approximately 23% of which are singletons, and 8.7% rests with the top ten. The sample consisted of tumor tissue (inferred from file names), taken from a patient given nivolumab and ipilimumab in sequence. These TCRs come from a human donor with melanoma. The CDR3 runs from the conserved cysteine through the conserved F or W.

v_call	j_call	cdr3_aa
TRBV9	TRBJ1-5	CASSVGNQPQHF
TRBV11-3	TRBJ2-3	CASSLDVQGGTDTQYF
TRBV5-1	TRBJ2-3	CASSFSGGGWSDTQYF
TRBV18	TRBJ1-1	CASSQRDMNTEAFF
TRBV30	TRBJ2-1	CAWTFGPYNEQFF
TRBV28	TRBJ2-2	CASSLSDRGSTGELFF
TRBV6-8	TRBJ2-7	CASSYVGDPNEQYF
TRBV11-3	TRBJ2-3	CASSSTSGGPDTQYF
TRBV28	TRBJ1-3	CASSLRGLRHPGNTIYF
TRBV19	TRBJ1-5	CASSTTGYQPQHF
TRBV10-3	TRBJ2-7	CAISESGGLRLEQYF
TRBV29-1	TRBJ1-1	CSVAKQGATEAFF
TRBV19	TRBJ2-5	CASSIAWDYQETQYF
TRBV11-3	TRBJ1-1	CASSLLGQGSTEAFF
TRBV5-1	TRBJ1-1	CASSSRTANTEAFF
TRBV6-8	TRBJ1-3	CASSRTGPSGNTIYF
TRBV30	TRBJ1-3	CAWSLQGTGNTIYF
TRBV28	TRBJ1-3	CASSFSRQGPSGNTIYF
TRBV6-8	TRBJ2-7	CASSYGGQGAYEQYF
TRBV23-1	TRBJ2-1	CASIPGTGGALNEQFF